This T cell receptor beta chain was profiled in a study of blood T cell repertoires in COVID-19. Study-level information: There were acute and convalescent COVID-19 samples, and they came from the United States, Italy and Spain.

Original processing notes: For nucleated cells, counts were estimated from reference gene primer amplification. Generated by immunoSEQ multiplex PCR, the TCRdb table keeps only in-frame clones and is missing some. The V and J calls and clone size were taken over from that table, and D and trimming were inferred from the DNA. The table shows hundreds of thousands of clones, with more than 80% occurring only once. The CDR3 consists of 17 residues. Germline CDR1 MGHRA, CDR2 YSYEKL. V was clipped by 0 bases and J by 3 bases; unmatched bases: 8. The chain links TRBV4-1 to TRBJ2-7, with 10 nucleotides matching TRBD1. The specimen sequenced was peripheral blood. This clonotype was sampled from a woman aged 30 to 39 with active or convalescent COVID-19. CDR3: CASSQEDPGQGFYEQYF. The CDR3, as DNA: TGCGCCAGCAGCCAAGAAGACCCGGGACAGGGGTTCTACGAGCAGTACTTC.